This entry lists 20 T cell receptor beta chains sequenced from one sample in a study of blood T cell repertoires in COVID-19. Sequencing was performed with immunoSEQ multiplex PCR; in TCRdb, only in-frame clones are kept and a portion is missing. The table records around 72,000 clones, around 90% of them present only once. Sequenced sample: peripheral blood. The receptors shown here come from a human donor with active COVID-19. The donor label of this sample is uncertain.

This clone was counted a few times. The CDR3 DNA reads as TGTGCCAGCAGTTACTCACAAGACAGGTACTATGGCTACACCTTC. Its translation: CASSYSQDRYYGYTF. The chain has TRBV6-6 and TRBJ1-2; perhaps TRBD1 as D (6 bases). CDR1 and CDR2 from the germline V gene are MNHNY and SVGAGI (reference sequence). The ends were cut back, 0 bases at V and 3 bases at J, with 11 bases in the middle. This CDR3 comprises 15 residues.

This clone was seen just once. The chain combines TRBV29-1 with TRBJ2-5, with TRBD2 identical over 7 bases. The germline V gene has CDR1 SQVTM and CDR2 ANQGSEA. With 4 bases clipped from V and 2 bases from J, the junction kept 7 bases outside the gene matches. The CDR3 is made up of 14 amino acids. In DNA form, the CDR3 reads TGCAGCGTTGGGGGGGACTACCTACAAGAGACCCAGTACTTC. This encodes CSVGGDYLQETQYF.

The rearrangement links TRBV7-8 to TRBJ2-7; 10 nucleotides match TRBD2. V was pared by 1 base and J by 4 bases, with 4 bases of the junction left unmatched. The CDR3 extends over 15 amino acids. CDR1 and CDR2 (germline): SGHVS, FQNEAQ. CDR3 region: CASSLEASGSYEQYF. The CDR3 DNA sequence: TGTGCCAGCAGCTTAGAGGCTAGCGGGAGTTACGAGCAGTACTTC.

V is TRBV27 and J is TRBJ1-6, with unresolved D. In germline, CDR1 is MNHEY, CDR2 SMNVEV (reference sequence). This CDR3 is 10 amino acids long. The CDR3 sequence is CPPGRSPLHF. The CDR3 region has the DNA TGTCCACCAGGCCGATCACCCCTCCACTTT.

The genes are TRBV3-1 (or the pseudogene TRBV3-2) and TRBJ2-3; 7 nucleotides align to TRBD2. Germline CDR1 is LGHDT and CDR2 is YNNKEL (reference sequence). The V and J ends lost 0 bases and 5 bases, in that order; junction bases with no gene match: 11. The CDR3 spans 17 residues. The CDR3 sequence: CASSQEGREGFVDTQYF. The CDR3 DNA follows: TGTGCCAGCAGCCAAGAGGGGAGGGAGGGCTTCGTAGATACGCAGTATTTT.

Only one count was recorded for this clone. The chain couples TRBV28 to TRBJ2-7, with D perhaps matching TRBD1 (5 bases). The V and J ends lost 2 bases and 3 bases respectively, with 8 bases between them. The CDR3 loop spans 13 amino acids. Germline V CDR1 and CDR2: MDHEN, SYDVKM. The CDR3 here is CASSLGALYEQYF. CDR3 sequence (DNA): TGTGCCAGCAGTTTAGGGGCACTCTACGAGCAGTACTTC. The full variable domain, with the rest looked up from reference TRBV28 and TRBJ2-7, is DVKVTQSSRYLVKRTGEKVFLECVQDMDHENMFWYRQDPGLGLRLIYFSYDVKMKEKGDIPEGYSVSREKKERFSLILESASTNQTSMYLCASSLGALYEQYFGPGTRLTVT.

This sequence joins TRBV24-1 and TRBJ2-1, with 8 bases matching TRBD2. The germline CDR1 and CDR2 sequences are KGHDR and SFDVKD. The junction had 2 bases not matched to a gene; V was cut back by 0 bases and J by 8 bases. CDR3 size: 14 residues. This CDR3 reads CATSDLREGDEQFF. CDR3 DNA: TGTGCCACCAGTGATTTGCGGGAGGGGGATGAGCAGTTCTTC.

V usage is TRBV28 and J usage is TRBJ1-1; D ambiguous. The V gene lost 2 bases and the J gene lost 9 bases, with 7 bases spanning the gap. CDR3 length equals 11 residues. Germline V gives CDR1 MDHEN, CDR2 SYDVKM. The CDR3: CASSLAGKAFF. The CDR3 DNA is TGTGCCAGCAGTTTAGCGGGTAAAGCTTTCTTT.

V usage is TRBV6-6 and J usage is TRBJ2-2; 11 bases are shared with TRBD1. This CDR3 has 14 amino acids. The germline gives CDR1 MNHNY, CDR2 SVGAGI (reference sequence). V trimming: 4 bases; J trimming: 5 bases; junction bases outside the gene matches: 0. In DNA form, the CDR3 reads TGTGCCAGCAGTTGGGACAGGGGGACCGGGGAGCTGTTTTTT. It translates to CASSWDRGTGELFF.

The V call is TRBV27, the J call TRBJ1-2; D is unresolved. Germline CDR1 is MNHEY and CDR2 is SMNVEV (reference sequence). The germline V and J ends were trimmed by 3 bases and 6 bases, with 11 bases remaining between them. There are 13 residues in the CDR3. The CDR3 sequence: CASSLSRMHGYTF. The CDR3 coding sequence is TGTGCCAGCAGTTTGTCCAGGATGCATGGCTACACCTTC.

The rearrangement joins TRBV15 to TRBJ1-4, with 11 bases lining up with TRBD1. V was pared by 0 bases and J by 5 bases, with 2 bases of the junction left unmatched. Germline V gene lookup returns CDR1 LNHNV and CDR2 YYDKDF (reference sequence). The CDR3 length is 16 residues. The DNA for the CDR3 is TGTGCCACCAGCAGAGACCGGGACAGGGGGAATGAAAAACTGTTTTTT. Encoded protein: CATSRDRDRGNEKLFF. The whole variable domain, filled in from reference TRBV15 and TRBJ1-4, reads DAMVIQNPRYQVTQFGKPVTLSCSQTLNHNVMYWYQQKSSQAPKLLFHYYDKDFNNEADTPDNFQSRRPNTSFCFLDIRSPGLGDTAMYLCATSRDRDRGNEKLFFGSGTQLSVL.

The chain carries TRBV28 and TRBJ2-4, with 8 bases that match TRBD2. The length of the CDR3 is 14 residues. V dropped 6 bases and J dropped 7; count of bases not matched to a gene: 8. Germline CDR1 is MDHEN and CDR2 is SYDVKM. CDR3 amino acids: CASRTGGEWNIQYF. The DNA of the CDR3 is TGTGCCAGCAGAACGGGAGGGGAATGGAACATTCAGTACTTC.

The gene calls are TRBV5-4 and TRBJ2-1; TRBD2 might be the D (6 bases). CDR3 length: 14 amino acids. V was trimmed by 0 bases and J by 3 bases, leaving 7 bases between them. CDR1 is SGHNT, CDR2 YYREEE, per germline (reference sequence). The CDR3 protein is CASSLGGDYNEQFF. The DNA of the CDR3 is TGTGCCAGCAGCTTGGGCGGGGACTACAATGAGCAGTTCTTC.

This sequence joins TRBV6-6 and TRBJ1-6; D is ambiguous. The CDR3 is 14 residues long. Germline V lookup: CDR1 MNHNY, CDR2 SVGAGI (reference sequence). V was clipped by 3 bases and J by 5 bases, with 8 bases between them. CDR3: CASSYRRDNSPLHF. CDR3 nucleotides: TGTGCCAGCAGTTATAGACGGGATAATTCACCCCTCCACTTT.

This sequence joins TRBV6-5 and TRBJ1-1; weak D call: TRBD1 (5 bases). The V and J ends lost 0 bases and 3 bases respectively, with 8 bases between them. Germline V lookup: CDR1 MNHEY, CDR2 SVGAGI. The CDR3 loop spans 14 amino acids. The CDR3 nucleotides are TGTGCCAGCAGTTACTCGGGGCCCTACACTGAAGCTTTCTTT. The encoded protein is CASSYSGPYTEAFF.

The chain employs TRBV28 and TRBJ2-2, with 10 bases identical to TRBD2. After removal of 3 bases from V and 5 bases from J, the junction contained 6 bases not matched to a gene. Germline V gene data show CDR1 as MDHEN and CDR2 as SYDVKM. The CDR3 has 16 amino acids. The CDR3 coding sequence is TGTGCCAGCAGTTTGTTGTCAGCGGGAGGGACCGGGGAGCTGTTTTTT. Protein product: CASSLLSAGGTGELFF. The full variable domain, completed using reference TRBV28 and TRBJ2-2, is DVKVTQSSRYLVKRTGEKVFLECVQDMDHENMFWYRQDPGLGLRLIYFSYDVKMKEKGDIPEGYSVSREKKERFSLILESASTNQTSMYLCASSLLSAGGTGELFFGEGSRLTVL.

The rearrangement uses TRBV28 and TRBJ2-1, with D perhaps matching TRBD2 (5 bases). Between the trimmed V and J ends, which lost 3 bases and 7 bases, there was a span of 10 bases. Germline lookup yields CDR1 MDHEN and CDR2 SYDVKM. The length of the CDR3 is 13 residues. The CDR3 region is CASSLGAPNEQFF. The CDR3 nucleotides are TGTGCCAGCAGTTTGGGAGCCCCGAATGAGCAGTTCTTC. The entire variable domain, with the rest obtained from reference TRBV28 and TRBJ2-1, is as follows: DVKVTQSSRYLVKRTGEKVFLECVQDMDHENMFWYRQDPGLGLRLIYFSYDVKMKEKGDIPEGYSVSREKKERFSLILESASTNQTSMYLCASSLGAPNEQFFGPGTRLTVL.

The chain combines TRBV10-1 with TRBJ1-3; the D is unclear. The CDR3 length is 14 residues. The germline gives CDR1 WNHNN, CDR2 SYGVQD (reference sequence). The V gene lost 3 bases and the J gene lost 0 bases, with 6 bases spanning the gap. The CDR3 DNA sequence: TGCGCCAGCAGTGACGGGTTCTCTGGAAACACCATATATTTT. It codes for CASSDGFSGNTIYF.

The CDR3 is CASYSGQGTSPLHF. CDR3 nucleotide sequence: TGTGCCAGCTACTCGGGACAGGGAACCTCACCCCTCCACTTT. The chain joins TRBV28 to TRBJ1-6; 9 bases agree with TRBD1. The V gene's germline CDR1 is MDHEN and CDR2 SYDVKM. CDR3 length equals 14 residues. The ends lost 8 bases at V and 10 bases at J; junction bases unmatched: 9.

The rearrangement joins TRBV15 to TRBJ1-5; 10 bases line up with TRBD1. V lost 0 bases, J lost 5 bases, and 7 bases stayed unmatched. CDR1 LNHNV and CDR2 YYDKDF come from the germline V gene (reference sequence). The CDR3 loop spans 17 amino acids. Here the CDR3 reads CATSRDNAGQGYQPQHF. DNA for the CDR3: TGTGCCACCAGCAGAGATAACGCGGGACAGGGGTATCAGCCCCAGCATTTT.